The rows below give T cell receptor beta chains drawn from one sample of a study of blood T cell repertoires in COVID-19. Sequenced by immunoSEQ multiplex PCR; TCRdb stores in-frame clones only, minus some. In the table there are over 300,000 clones, about nine tenths of which are singletons. Sequenced sample: PBMCs or T cells enriched from blood (not recorded which). These receptors all stem from a woman in her late teens or twenties who had recovered from COVID-19. The CDR3 runs from the conserved cysteine through the conserved F or W. A D gene is named only where the DNA matches it firmly. Some rows have no size entry. The others give once, few or many, or a class for an expanded clone.

D,J,size,V,CDR3,DNA
.,TRBJ1-2,.,TRBV9,CASSVVGGRSYGYTF,TGTGCCAGCAGCGTAGTGGGGGGACGAAGCTATGGCTACACCTTC
.,TRBJ1-2,.,TRBV10-1,CASSGDARGIRSNYGYTF,TGCGCCAGCAGTGGGGATGCTCGGGGTATCCGGAGTAACTATGGCTACACCTTC
TRBD1,TRBJ1-6,.,TRBV5-5,CASSTGTGESPLHF,TGTGCCAGCAGTACCGGGACAGGGGAATCACCCCTCCACTTT
TRBD2,TRBJ2-5,once,TRBV10-1,CASSEGGLAGVGETQYF,TGCGCCAGCAGTGAGGGCGGACTAGCGGGAGTTGGAGAGACCCAGTACTTC
TRBD2,TRBJ2-2,.,TRBV6-5,CASRSGLALTGELFF,TGTGCCAGCAGGTCGGGACTAGCGCTCACCGGGGAGCTGTTTTTT
TRBD1,TRBJ1-2,.,TRBV6-2/TRBV6-3,CASSSHLTGQATYGYTF,TGTGCCAGCAGTTCCCACCTTACGGGACAGGCGACCTATGGCTACACCTTC
TRBD1,TRBJ2-7,.,TRBV10-1,CASSRTGNEQYF,TGCGCCAGCTCGAGGACAGGGAACGAGCAGTACTTC
TRBD2,TRBJ2-1,.,TRBV2,CASRPGLPKNEQFF,TGTGCCAGCAGACCGGGACTACCCAAAAATGAGCAGTTCTTC
.,TRBJ1-5,.,TRBV2,CASSEFYFGQPQHF,TGTGCCAGCAGTGAATTTTACTTCGGTCAGCCCCAGCATTTT
TRBD1,TRBJ1-3,.,TRBV5-1,CASSLAPGQDYSGNTIYF,TGCGCCAGCAGCTTGGCCCCTGGACAGGACTACTCTGGAAACACCATATATTTT
TRBD2,TRBJ2-5,.,TRBV9,CASSGSLAGEETQYF,TGTGCCAGCAGCGGATCACTAGCGGGGGAAGAGACCCAGTACTTC
TRBD1,TRBJ1-5,.,TRBV27,CASGGGTGGDQPQHF,TGTGCCAGCGGAGGGGGGACAGGAGGGGATCAGCCCCAGCATTTT
.,TRBJ2-7,.,TRBV14,CASSQDLGKYYEQYF,TGTGCCAGCAGCCAAGATCTCGGGAAATACTACGAGCAGTACTTC
TRBD2,TRBJ2-1,.,TRBV18,CASSPLPGGGDNEQFF,TGTGCCAGCTCACCGCTGCCGGGCGGGGGGGACAATGAGCAGTTCTTC
.,TRBJ1-6,.,TRBV9,CASSVGGGNNSPLHF,TGTGCCAGCAGCGTAGGAGGGGGAAATAATTCACCCCTCCACTTT
.,TRBJ2-7,.,TRBV7-9,CASSLRAGNSGSYEQYF,TGTGCCAGCAGCTTGAGGGCCGGGAACTCCGGCTCCTACGAGCAGTACTTC
TRBD1,TRBJ2-7,once,TRBV28,CASSFPRTGRYEQYF,TGTGCCAGCAGTTTCCCGAGGACAGGCCGCTACGAGCAGTACTTC
.,TRBJ2-5,.,TRBV3-1/TRBV3-2,CASSQLQEETQYF,TGTGCCAGCAGCCAATTACAGGAAGAGACCCAGTACTTC
TRBD2,TRBJ2-1,.,TRBV27,CASKRREGGNEQFF,TGTGCCAGCAAACGGCGGGAGGGAGGCAATGAGCAGTTCTTC
.,TRBJ2-1,.,TRBV3-1/TRBV3-2,CASSQFGVNEQFF,TGTGCCAGCAGCCAATTCGGAGTAAATGAGCAGTTCTTC
.,TRBJ1-2,.,TRBV27,CASSSYLGGADGYGYTF,TGTGCCAGCAGTTCGTACCTAGGAGGGGCGGATGGGTATGGCTACACCTTC
.,TRBJ1-5,once,TRBV10-3,CAIRGSPDQPQHF,TGTGCCATCAGGGGGAGCCCCGATCAGCCCCAGCATTTT
TRBD2,TRBJ2-5,.,TRBV28,CASSFSGRAGETQYF,TGTGCCAGCAGTTTTAGCGGGAGGGCCGGAGAGACCCAGTACTTC
TRBD1,TRBJ1-5,.,TRBV6-5,CAIQGQVNQPQHF,TGTGCCATCCAGGGACAGGTGAATCAGCCCCAGCATTTT
.,TRBJ1-4,.,TRBV30,CAWNIGAGINEKLFF,TGTGCCTGGAATATAGGGGCAGGGATTAATGAAAAACTGTTTTTT
.,TRBJ1-1,.,TRBV3-1/TRBV3-2,CASSQGGGSTEAFF,TGTGCCAGCAGCCAAGGGGGGGGAAGCACTGAAGCTTTCTTT